The rows below give T cell receptor beta chains drawn from one sample of a study of early T cells in non-severe SARS-CoV-2 infection. TCRdb called the 5' RACE reads again in MiXCR, with one record for every CDR3 protein. Of tens of thousands of distinct CDR3 sequences listed, roughly 13% are singletons. Sequences were obtained from whole blood. These receptors all come from an adult who was a healthcare worker with PCR-confirmed SARS-CoV-2 infection or an uninfected control (not recorded which). The CDR3 runs from the conserved cysteine through the conserved F or W. A D gene is named only where the DNA matches it firmly.

cdr3_aa	d_call	j_call	v_call
CASSPRGPSSYNSPLHF	-	TRBJ1-6	TRBV9
CASSQETPGRLAGYNEQFF	TRBD2	TRBJ2-1	TRBV4-2
CASSLGSAEGRAQYF	-	TRBJ2-5	TRBV5-1
CASSPGGGIYNEQFF	TRBD2	TRBJ2-1	TRBV6-2/TRBV6-3
CASTPGGGSYNEQFF	TRBD2	TRBJ2-1	TRBV12-3/TRBV12-4
CASSLSSSGRYNEQFF	TRBD2	TRBJ2-1	TRBV11-1
CASSSPRTEAFF	-	TRBJ1-1	TRBV7-9
CASSVDNANTEAFF	-	TRBJ1-1	TRBV9
CASSEGTGYQPQHF	TRBD1	TRBJ1-5	TRBV6-1
CASSLRAGTGYHEQFF	TRBD1	TRBJ2-1	TRBV7-2
CATSESGGPGGTGELFF	-	TRBJ2-2	TRBV24-1
CASNRGTATYGYTF	-	TRBJ1-2	TRBV2
CSSSELGDTEAFF	-	TRBJ1-1	TRBV10-2
CASSLAAGGHNEQFF	TRBD2	TRBJ2-1	TRBV5-1
CASSLNSGTYNEQFF	-	TRBJ2-1	TRBV7-3
CASSLAWGPNTEAFF	-	TRBJ1-1	TRBV5-1
CSAKLGSSTMETQYF	-	TRBJ2-5	TRBV20-1
CATSDSGTSYNEQFF	TRBD2	TRBJ2-1	TRBV24-1
CASSMSGQLYGYTF	TRBD1	TRBJ1-2	TRBV19
CSVLPGQGVLKTQYF	TRBD1	TRBJ2-5	TRBV29-1
CASSDLYEQYF	-	TRBJ2-7	TRBV7-9
CSVGIEGFTYEQYF	-	TRBJ2-7	TRBV29-1
CASSNLVVQETQYF	-	TRBJ2-5	TRBV21-1
CASNINEQFF	-	TRBJ2-1	TRBV2
CASSSRYNEQFF	-	TRBJ2-1	TRBV13
CASSSIQGAVGNTIYF	TRBD1	TRBJ1-3	TRBV27
CATSDSSSSYNEQFF	-	TRBJ2-1	TRBV24-1
CSAPGALSTDTQYF	-	TRBJ2-3	TRBV20-1
CSVEASYEQYF	-	TRBJ2-7	TRBV29-1
CASSNRDFVSSTDTQYF	-	TRBJ2-3	TRBV19
CASALAGVAETQYF	TRBD2	TRBJ2-5	TRBV5-4
CSVDLGLVQETQYF	-	TRBJ2-5	TRBV29-1
CASSYGLAGYEQYF	TRBD2	TRBJ2-7	TRBV12-3/TRBV12-4
CASSLRGSFEKLFF	-	TRBJ1-4	TRBV12-3/TRBV12-4
CASSVGTSGGVNTDTQYF	TRBD2	TRBJ2-3	TRBV9
CASSLARAYYEQYF	-	TRBJ2-7	TRBV3-1
CASSSTGGSETQYF	-	TRBJ2-5	TRBV19
CASSLGLAGYTQYF	TRBD2	TRBJ2-3	TRBV7-6
CASSNPLGASSGYTF	-	TRBJ1-2	TRBV4-1
CSGLSAGLADTQYF	-	TRBJ2-3	TRBV29-1
CASRQLLRDGSSGANVLTF	-	TRBJ2-6	TRBV6-5
CASTLLPRGDNEQFF	-	TRBJ2-1	TRBV27
CASSLGTAQFF	-	TRBJ2-1	TRBV5-1
CSVGDGGMTEAFF	-	TRBJ1-1	TRBV29-1
CSANQGGETQYF	-	TRBJ2-5	TRBV20-1
CSVDGAAGSYEQYF	-	TRBJ2-7	TRBV29-1
CSVGNTGWENEQFF	-	TRBJ2-1	TRBV29-1
CASRGTSGDKQFF	TRBD2	TRBJ2-1	TRBV11-2
CASSVLAGSTDTQYF	TRBD2	TRBJ2-3	TRBV6-1
CASSYRRTDTQYF	-	TRBJ2-3	TRBV6-4
CASSVAPGVETQYF	-	TRBJ2-5	TRBV9
CAISEPGKESYEQYF	-	TRBJ2-7	TRBV10-3
CASSQVGYAGELFF	-	TRBJ2-2	TRBV14
CASSPRTGGNEQFF	TRBD1	TRBJ2-1	TRBV18
CASSLGPEWRATYNEQFF	-	TRBJ2-1	TRBV27
CASRIDQYGYTF	-	TRBJ1-2	TRBV19
CASSYSLGRINSPLHF	-	TRBJ1-6	TRBV6-6
CASSAPTDTQYF	-	TRBJ2-3	TRBV9
CASSPQGAGNTGELFF	TRBD1	TRBJ2-2	TRBV18
CASSYRETSPLHF	-	TRBJ1-6	TRBV7-9